Following are 24 T cell receptor beta chains from one sample sequenced in a study of T cell clusters in autoimmune cytopenias (dated by TCRdb to between 2017 and 2020). The sequencer listed for this sample is Illumina MiSeq. TRB rearrangements were amplified by multiplex PCR following a touch-down protocol, with the TRB-A and TRB-B primer pools mixed in one tube. Following TCRdb reprocessing, every CDR3 protein sequence forms one entry, and DNA is not provided. The sample has under 7,500 distinct CDR3 sequences on record. The ten largest clones take up about 28% of the sample. Per sample, approximately 0.25 ug of peripheral blood genomic DNA, approximately 37,500 genome equivalents, was used for TRB amplification. Sequencing was performed on peripheral blood. These receptors all come from a human donor with an autoimmune cytopenia or autoimmune hepatitis (not recorded which).

This clonotype is deemed medium-sized by its frequency. The chain recombines TRBV19 with TRBJ1-6. CDR3 length: 15 residues. Germline CDR1 LNHDA, CDR2 SQIVND (reference sequence). The CDR3 region is CASSLARGRNSPLHF.

The J gene is TRBJ1-5, the V gene TRBV10-3; TCRdb returns TRBD1, unconfirmable since there is no DNA. There are 14 residues in the CDR3. CDR1 and CDR2 from the germline V gene are ENHRY and SYGVKD. CDR3 region: CAISNRTGDQPQHF.

The V call is TRBV20-1, the J call TRBJ1-1; without DNA, the TCRdb call of TRBD1 cannot be checked. The germline CDR1 and CDR2 sequences are DFQATT and SNEGSKA (reference sequence). The CDR3 consists of 15 residues. CDR3 protein: CSARPGSDGSTEAFF.

The chain carries TRBV5-1 and TRBJ1-1; TCRdb picks TRBD1, but there is no DNA to check that call. Germline V gene lookup returns CDR1 SGHRS and CDR2 YFSETQ. This CDR3 has 16 amino acids. CDR3 sequence reads: CASSSNQQGARTEAFF.

The chain combines TRBV6-6 with TRBJ1-4; TCRdb's assignment of TRBD1 cannot be checked, as there is no DNA. CDR3 length: 15 amino acids. The germline V gene has CDR1 MNHNY and CDR2 SVGAGI (reference sequence). The CDR3 loop is CASSYIRDWGEKLFF.

The chain has TRBV5-1 and TRBJ2-5; TCRdb reports TRBD2, a call that lacks DNA to check it against. The length of the CDR3 is 15 residues. Germline V lookup: CDR1 SGHRS, CDR2 YFSETQ. The chain's CDR3 is CASSSPSGGAETQYF.

The chain links TRBV5-5 to TRBJ1-3. Per the germline V gene, CDR1 is SGHKS and CDR2 is YYEKEE (reference sequence). The CDR3 is 14 amino acids. CDR3: CASSLGNVGETIYF.

This rearrangement joins TRBV7-9 to TRBJ2-3; the TCRdb D gene call, TRBD1, has no DNA to confirm it. Germline assignment: CDR1 SEHNR and CDR2 FQNEAQ (reference sequence). The CDR3 is 14 residues long. This CDR3 reads CASSFVRGEDTQYF.

This chain joins TRBV5-6 and TRBJ2-5; TCRdb designates TRBD2, a call that cannot be tested without DNA. CDR1 and CDR2 from the germline V gene are SGHDT and YYEEEE. This CDR3 is built from 16 residues. This chain's CDR3 is CASSAISNGREETQYF.

V gene TRBV20-1 combines with J gene TRBJ2-5; lacking DNA, the TRBD1 call made by TCRdb goes unchecked. CDR1 is DFQATT and CDR2 is SNEGSKA in the germline V gene (reference sequence). The CDR3 is made up of 14 amino acids. The CDR3 sequence is CSASSGIHQETQYF.

Its frequency marks this clonotype as medium-sized (0.01 to 0.1%). The chain couples TRBV20-1 to TRBJ2-1. Germline CDR1 is DFQATT and CDR2 is SNEGSKA (reference sequence). The CDR3 runs to 17 residues. The CDR3 is CSARDERVGVGYNEQFF.

The chain uses TRBV20-1 and TRBJ1-2; TCRdb's D call, TRBD1, is unchecked because there is no DNA. Germline V lookup: CDR1 DFQATT, CDR2 SNEGSKA (reference sequence). CDR3 size: 15 residues. The CDR3 reads CSARDGTGANYGYTF.

The V gene is TRBV10-2, the J gene TRBJ2-3. Germline CDR1 is WSHSY and CDR2 is SAAADI. The CDR3 contains 14 residues. The CDR3 loop is CASTWQASTDTQYF.

The rearrangement joins TRBV11-2 to TRBJ2-3; the TRBD2 assignment by TCRdb is unverifiable without DNA. The CDR3 runs to 15 residues. Germline CDR1 SGHAT, CDR2 FQNNGV. CDR3 loop: CASSFPLAGTDTQYF. The whole variable domain, filled in from reference TRBV11-2 and TRBJ2-3, reads EAGVAQSPRYKIIEKRQSVAFWCNPISGHATLYWYQQILGQGPKLLIQFQNNGVVDDSQLPKDRFSAERLKGVDSTLKIQPAKLEDSAVYLCASSFPLAGTDTQYFGPGTRLTVL.

This clonotype is identified as medium-sized from frequency. The chain couples TRBV10-3 to TRBJ1-2; lacking DNA, the TRBD1 call made by TCRdb goes unchecked. There are 13 residues in the CDR3. Germline V gives CDR1 ENHRY, CDR2 SYGVKD. CDR3 residues: CAITVDRGRGYTF.

The genes are TRBV12-3 or TRBV12-4 and TRBJ1-4; with no DNA, the TCRdb D assignment of TRBD1 cannot be verified. CDR3 length: 15 amino acids. The CDR3 loop reads CASSGQGATGEKLFF.

The gene calls are TRBV20-1 and TRBJ2-2; absent DNA, TCRdb's TRBD1 call cannot be checked. In germline, CDR1 is DFQATT, CDR2 SNEGSKA (reference sequence). CDR3 length: 14 amino acids. The CDR3 sequence: CSARDQGGPGELFF.

By frequency, this clonotype registers medium-sized. The chain links TRBV5-5 to TRBJ1-1. Per germline, CDR1 SGHKS and CDR2 YYEKEE (reference sequence). The CDR3 is 13 residues long. CDR3 amino acids: CASSLTGNTEAFF.

The chain carries TRBV24-1 and TRBJ2-5. The CDR3 runs to 13 residues. Germline CDR1 and CDR2: KGHDR and SFDVKD. This CDR3 is CATSSNFGETQYF.

The V call is TRBV14, the J call TRBJ1-5; TCRdb names TRBD1, which stays unverified in the absence of DNA. Germline loops: CDR1 SGHDN, CDR2 FVKESK. There are 14 residues in the CDR3. The CDR3 sequence: CASSQGGANQPQHF.

Considering frequency, this clonotype is medium-sized. The V gene is TRBV11-2, the J gene TRBJ1-2. Germline assignment: CDR1 SGHAT and CDR2 FQNNGV. The length of the CDR3 is 14 residues. CDR3 amino acids: CASRKGWVDYGYTF. Full variable domain (outside the CDR3, taken from reference TRBV11-2 and TRBJ1-2): EAGVAQSPRYKIIEKRQSVAFWCNPISGHATLYWYQQILGQGPKLLIQFQNNGVVDDSQLPKDRFSAERLKGVDSTLKIQPAKLEDSAVYLCASRKGWVDYGYTFGSGTRLTVV.

This chain connects TRBV30 to TRBJ2-7; the D call from TCRdb, TRBD2, cannot be confirmed without DNA. The CDR3 loop spans 15 amino acids. CDR1 is GTSNPN, CDR2 SVGIG, per germline (reference sequence). CDR3 sequence reads: CAWSIGSGPYYEQYF.

The gene calls are TRBV5-1 and TRBJ2-5; TCRdb picks TRBD2, but there is no DNA to check that call. Germline-derived CDR1 and CDR2 are SGHRS and YFSETQ. The CDR3 length is 16 residues. The chain's CDR3 is CASSLKPPLAEETQYF.

The chain has TRBV18 and TRBJ1-1. Germline lookup yields CDR1 KGHSH and CDR2 LQKENI. CDR3 length: 13 amino acids. The CDR3: CASSPRQNTEAFF.